These 26 T cell receptor beta chains share one sample of origin, sequenced in a study of shared clonotypes between healthy human individuals. Sequencing was performed with immunoSEQ multiplex PCR; in TCRdb, only in-frame clones are kept and a portion is missing. The sample lists a few million clones, just over 90% occurring once. Sequenced material: naive CD4+ T cells sorted from blood. Subset noted: CD45RA+ positively selected. All receptors come from a man in his late teens or twenties in good health.

In DNA, the CDR3 is TGTGCCAGCAGTGAAGCCGCTAGGGAGTTCTTC. This translates into CASSEAAREFF. This chain uses TRBV2 with TRBJ2-1, with unresolved D. Per the germline V gene, CDR1 is SNHLY and CDR2 is FYNNEI. This CDR3 has 11 amino acids. Between the trimmed V and J ends, which lost 0 bases and 14 bases, there was a span of 8 bases.

This chain joins TRBV27 and TRBJ1-6; D is undetermined. Germline V lookup: CDR1 MNHEY, CDR2 SMNVEV (reference sequence). The germline V and J ends were trimmed by 4 bases and 0 bases, with 10 bases remaining between them. The CDR3 loop spans 16 amino acids. The CDR3 is CASSYEGISYNSPLHF. In DNA, the CDR3 is TGTGCCAGCAGTTACGAGGGCATCTCCTATAATTCACCCCTCCACTTT.

This chain joins TRBV11-1 and TRBJ2-3; 7 bases are a match to TRBD1. The CDR3 loop spans 14 amino acids. Losses at the gene ends were 7 bases for V and 3 bases for J; bases not matched to a gene: 7. Germline CDR1 reads SGHAT; CDR2 reads FQDESV (reference sequence). CDR3 sequence: CASKGAIATDTQYF. CDR3 coding DNA: TGTGCCAGCAAGGGGGCTATAGCGACAGATACGCAGTATTTT.

The chain carries TRBV14 and TRBJ2-4; D gene ambiguous. The V gene's germline CDR1 is SGHDN and CDR2 FVKESK. The V end was cut by 4 bases, the J end by 4 bases, with 14 bases between. The CDR3 is 15 residues long. The CDR3 here is CASSLGPLQKNIQYF. The DNA of the CDR3 is TGTGCCAGCAGCCTGGGTCCTCTACAAAAAAACATTCAGTACTTC.

The gene calls are TRBV10-3 and TRBJ1-3; tentatively, D is TRBD1 (5 bases). Germline loops: CDR1 ENHRY, CDR2 SYGVKD. V lost 10 bases and J lost 1, with 14 bases in between. This CDR3 region has 14 residues. The CDR3 spells CATRSGSSGNTIYF. Written as DNA, the CDR3 is TGTGCCACCAGATCAGGGAGTTCTGGAAACACCATATATTTT.

This clone was observed once. The gene calls are TRBV27 and TRBJ1-1; TRBD1 agrees at 8 bases. The CDR3 is 15 residues long. Looked up from germline, CDR1 is MNHEY and CDR2 is SMNVEV (reference sequence). V was clipped by 3 bases and J by 3 bases; unmatched bases: 6. CDR3 in DNA: TGTGCCAGCAGTTTTATCAGGGGGCGGTACACTGAAGCTTTCTTT. It encodes CASSFIRGRYTEAFF.

Comment on this clone: Different DNA sequences within this sample yield the same CDR3. This chain connects TRBV11-2 to TRBJ2-7, with 9 nucleotides matching TRBD1. Trimming at V came to 5 bases and at J to 4 bases, leaving 6 bases not matched to a gene. Germline V lookup: CDR1 SGHAT, CDR2 FQNNGV. The CDR3 has 14 residues. The CDR3 region is CASSRGQGSYEQYF. CDR3 sequence (DNA): TGTGCCAGCAGCCGGGGACAGGGCAGTTACGAGCAGTACTTC. Supplemented by reference TRBV11-2 and TRBJ2-7, the full variable domain reads EAGVAQSPRYKIIEKRQSVAFWCNPISGHATLYWYQQILGQGPKLLIQFQNNGVVDDSQLPKDRFSAERLKGVDSTLKIQPAKLEDSAVYLCASSRGQGSYEQYFGPGTRLTVT.

V usage is TRBV6-5 and J usage is TRBJ1-1; 7 positions match TRBD1. CDR1 and CDR2 from the germline V gene are MNHEY and SVGAGI. Trimming at V came to 5 bases and at J to 5 bases, leaving 8 bases not matched to a gene. This CDR3 contains 14 residues. The CDR3 DNA is TGTGCCAGCAGTACCCAGGGGGAGGGGACTGAAGCTTTCTTT. The encoded protein is CASSTQGEGTEAFF.

The chain has TRBV15 and TRBJ2-3; 8 bases match TRBD2. Looked up from germline, CDR1 is LNHNV and CDR2 is YYDKDF (reference sequence). Trimming cost V 7 bases and J 5 bases; bases outside gene matches: 14. This CDR3 spans 16 amino acids. CDR3 region: CATTPEGTRRGDTQYF. The DNA of the CDR3 is TGTGCCACCACCCCCGAGGGGACTAGAAGGGGAGATACGCAGTATTTT.

V and J are TRBV7-2 and TRBJ1-4, with 7 positions matching TRBD1. Germline CDR1 and CDR2: SGHTA and FQGNSA. There are 15 residues in the CDR3. After removal of 7 bases from V and 5 bases from J, the junction contained 10 bases not matched to a gene. Here the CDR3 reads CASTPGQRVNEKLFF. The CDR3 nucleotides read TGTGCCAGCACCCCGGGACAGCGAGTAAATGAAAAACTGTTTTTT.

The rearrangement uses TRBV11-3 and TRBJ2-3, with 7 bases aligning to TRBD2. The junction had 12 bases not matched to a gene; V was cut back by 5 bases and J by 4 bases. The CDR3 runs to 16 residues. CDR1 and CDR2 (germline): SGHNT, YENEEA. CDR3: CASSAKTSKRPDTQYF. CDR3 in DNA: TGTGCCAGCAGCGCCAAGACTAGCAAACGCCCAGATACGCAGTATTTT.

The chain couples TRBV18 to TRBJ1-2; 9 bases line up with TRBD1. This CDR3 is built from 16 residues. The V gene's germline CDR1 is KGHSH and CDR2 LQKENI. V lost 5 bases to trimming and J lost 5 bases; unmatched junction nucleotides: 12. CDR3 sequence reads: CASSTRRTGEVYGYTF. In DNA form, the CDR3 reads TGTGCCAGCTCAACCAGGAGGACAGGGGAAGTGTATGGCTACACCTTC.

The rearrangement uses TRBV6-5 and TRBJ2-2; D remains unclear. The CDR3 runs 16 residues. Trimming took off 0 bases at V and 3 bases at J, with 11 bases between the two ends. The germline gives CDR1 MNHEY, CDR2 SVGAGI. The DNA of the CDR3 is TGTGCCAGCAGTTACTCGAGTGGGGTTGACACCGGGGAGCTGTTTTTT. Translation gives CASSYSSGVDTGELFF.

This chain uses TRBV4-3 with TRBJ1-6; a possible D gene is TRBD1 (5 bases). Trimming left V 0 bases short and J 7 bases short, with 13 bases between. Germline V CDR1 and CDR2: LGHNA, YSLEER. The CDR3 loop spans 16 amino acids. The CDR3 bases are TGCGCCAGCAGCCAAGAGGGCGACAGAAGGAATTCACCCCTCCACTTT. Residues: CASSQEGDRRNSPLHF.

This clone has just a few counts. This chain links TRBV2 with TRBJ2-7; 11 bases are a match to TRBD1. V lost 8 bases and J lost 3; bases outside the gene matches: 9. Germline V gene lookup returns CDR1 SNHLY and CDR2 FYNNEI. The CDR3 spans 15 residues. CDR3 sequence: CASQTRTGGSYEQYF. CDR3 nucleotide sequence: TGTGCCAGCCAGACCAGGACAGGGGGCAGCTACGAGCAGTACTTC.

The rearrangement uses TRBV5-4 and TRBJ1-1; D uncertain. The CDR3 contains 12 residues. V was cut by 2 bases and J by 6 bases, with 8 bases left in between. Germline CDR1 reads SGHNT; CDR2 reads YYREEE (reference sequence). The CDR3 region has the DNA TGTGCCAGCAGCTTAGACTTTGCTGAAGCTTTCTTT. This encodes CASSLDFAEAFF.

CDR3 in DNA: TGTGCCAGCTCATCTTACGGGAACTCTGGAAACACCATATATTTT. This translates into CASSSYGNSGNTIYF. This chain uses TRBV18 with TRBJ1-3; D remains ambiguous. This CDR3 has 15 amino acids. Trimming cost V 5 bases and J 0 bases, with 11 bases left between them. Germline CDR1 reads KGHSH; CDR2 reads LQKENI.

This clone was counted between two and nine times. The V gene is TRBV16, the J gene TRBJ1-3; D is ambiguous. CDR1 and CDR2 (germline): KGHSY, FQNENV. The CDR3 is 13 residues long. V was cut by 7 bases and J by 0 bases, with 7 bases left in between. The CDR3 region is CASTQYSGNTIYF. The CDR3 coding sequence is TGTGCCAGCACACAGTACTCTGGAAACACCATATATTTT.

The rearrangement joins TRBV6-5 to TRBJ1-1; D not certain. The CDR3 consists of 13 residues. Germline CDR1 is MNHEY and CDR2 is SVGAGI. Trimming removed 8 bases from V and 1 base from J, with 11 bases in between. Here the CDR3 reads CASGGIANTEAFF. The DNA for the CDR3 is TGTGCCAGCGGCGGAATAGCGAACACTGAAGCTTTCTTT.

The chain couples TRBV7-2 to TRBJ2-7, with 11 bases that match TRBD2. The CDR3 has 16 residues. V shed 5 bases, J shed 0 bases, and the junction held 6 bases outside the gene matches. Germline V CDR1 and CDR2: SGHTA, FQGNSA. CDR3 coding DNA: TGTGCCAGCAGCGGAACTAGCGGGAGTTTCTCCTACGAGCAGTACTTC. It yields the protein CASSGTSGSFSYEQYF.

This chain connects TRBV11-2 to TRBJ2-7; 8 bases map to TRBD1. Germline V gene lookup returns CDR1 SGHAT and CDR2 FQNNGV. CDR3 size: 13 residues. Trimming took 10 bases from V and 4 from J; bases not matched to a gene: 9. The CDR3 region has the DNA TGTGCCACCCGGAAACAGGGGGGATACGAGCAGTACTTC. Translated, it gives CATRKQGGYEQYF.

The V call is TRBV27, the J call TRBJ1-2; 10 positions match TRBD1. CDR1 and CDR2 (germline): MNHEY, SMNVEV (reference sequence). After removal of 0 bases from V and 5 bases from J, the junction contained 3 bases not matched to a gene. The CDR3 contains 15 residues. CDR3 nucleotide sequence: TGTGCCAGCAGTTTATCTGGGACAGGGGTGTATGGCTACACCTTC. This encodes CASSLSGTGVYGYTF.

The chain couples TRBV2 to TRBJ2-2; 12 nucleotides line up with TRBD2. The V and J ends lost 3 bases and 1 base, in that order; junction bases with no gene match: 6. Germline assignment: CDR1 SNHLY and CDR2 FYNNEI. CDR3 length: 18 residues. CDR3 DNA sequence: TGTGCCAGCAGTGACCTTGGACTAGCGGGAAGGAACACCGGGGAGCTGTTTTTT. This codes for CASSDLGLAGRNTGELFF.

CDR3 bases: TGCGCCAGCGGCCTAGGGACAGTCGGGTCGGGTGAAAAACTGTTTTTT. Its translation is CASGLGTVGSGEKLFF. This chain links TRBV5-1 with TRBJ1-4, with TRBD1 identical over 7 bases. The J segment lost 7 bases and the V segment lost 7 bases, leaving 16 bases of the junction unmatched. The length of the CDR3 is 16 residues. The germline V gene encodes CDR1 SGHRS and CDR2 YFSETQ.

This clone has a handful of counts. The chain recombines TRBV6-5 with TRBJ1-2; 7 bases are a match to TRBD1. The CDR3 runs to 11 residues. Germline V gene data show CDR1 as MNHEY and CDR2 as SVGAGI. After removal of 8 bases from V and 7 bases from J, the junction contained 4 bases not matched to a gene. In DNA, the CDR3 is TGTGCCAGCGAGCAGGGGGGTGGCTACACCTTC. Protein product: CASEQGGGYTF.

The chain couples TRBV9 to TRBJ2-1, with D possibly matching TRBD2 (5 bases). The V end was cut by 1 base, the J end by 8 bases, with 7 bases between. CDR3 size: 12 residues. CDR1 SGDLS and CDR2 YYNGEE come from the germline V gene. CDR3 loop: CASSVIGDEQFF. The CDR3 DNA reads as TGTGCCAGCAGCGTAATCGGGGATGAGCAGTTCTTC.